This T cell receptor (beta chain) was identified during a study of PD-L1 blockade in urothelial cancer. Background on the study: Specimens of blood held a median count of roughly 140,000 T cells.

Time point defined: pretreatment peripheral blood. Anywhere from 1 to 8 samples came from each patient, spanning pretreatment and on-treatment. The method was immunoSEQ multiplex PCR; TCRdb's version includes in-frame clones alone and lacks a portion of them. The sample has 30,000 to 40,000 clones, 84% seen once. V lost 4 bases to trimming and J lost 1 base, with 10 bases between them. This CDR3 has 14 amino acids. In germline, CDR1 is SGDLS, CDR2 YYNGEE. The V gene is TRBV9, the J gene TRBJ2-3, with D tentatively TRBD2 (5 bases). The material sequenced was PBMCs, taken around atezolizumab (anti-PD-L1) treatment. This clonotype originated in a man in his 60s with urothelial cancer. CDR3 residues: CASSLSGRTDTQYF. The CDR3, as DNA: TGTGCCAGCAGCCTAAGCGGCCGCACAGATACGCAGTATTTT.